The 17 T cell receptor beta chains presented below share a single source sample, sequenced in a study of blood T cell repertoires in COVID-19. Profiling relied on immunoSEQ multiplex PCR, and the TCRdb table lists in-frame clones only, not all of them. The sample comprises around 250,000 clones, roughly nine tenths of which are singletons, and approximately 4.6% rests with the top ten. Sequencing was performed on peripheral blood. These receptors originate from a woman between 35 and 50 years old who had recovered from COVID-19.

The chain couples TRBV7-2 to TRBJ1-1; D might be TRBD1 (5 bases). CDR1 and CDR2 (germline): SGHTA, FQGNSA. This CDR3 region has 15 residues. Trimming took off 4 bases at V and 4 bases at J, with 16 bases between the two ends. The CDR3 DNA reads TGTGCCAGCAGCTGGCGGGGGTGGGAGGCCACTGAAGCTTTCTTT. This sequence encodes CASSWRGWEATEAFF. The entire variable domain, with the rest obtained from reference TRBV7-2 and TRBJ1-1, is as follows: GAGVSQSPSNKVTEKGKDVELRCDPISGHTALYWYRQSLGQGLEFLIYFQGNSAPDKSGLPSDRFSAERTGGSVSTLTIQRTQQEDSAVYLCASSWRGWEATEAFFGQGTRLTVV.

The CDR3 protein is CASSSTGINQPQHF. The DNA of the CDR3 is TGTGCCAGCAGCTCAACAGGGATCAATCAGCCCCAGCATTTT. The V gene is TRBV11-2, the J gene TRBJ1-5, with D possibly being TRBD1 (6 bases). Trimming stripped 4 bases from V and 3 bases from J, with 10 bases between. The CDR3 has 14 amino acids. CDR1 is SGHAT and CDR2 is FQNNGV in the germline V gene.

The rearrangement uses TRBV30 and TRBJ2-7; no firm D call. The V and J ends lost 3 bases and 4 bases respectively, with 7 bases between them. The CDR3 has 11 amino acids. Germline loops: CDR1 GTSNPN, CDR2 SVGIG (reference sequence). The CDR3 loop is CAWRLLYEQYF. In DNA, the CDR3 is TGTGCCTGGAGACTTTTGTACGAGCAGTACTTC.

The chain combines TRBV20-1 with TRBJ1-1; TRBD1 might be the D (5 bases). V lost 3 bases and J 5 bases, leaving 10 bases between the germline ends. This CDR3 is built from 12 residues. CDR1 is DFQATT and CDR2 is SNEGSKA in the germline V gene (reference sequence). The CDR3 is CSASQGATEAFF. Here the CDR3 DNA reads TGCAGTGCTAGTCAAGGGGCTACTGAAGCTTTCTTT.

This chain joins TRBV4-1 and TRBJ2-1, with 8 bases aligning to TRBD2. Germline trimming cut 4 bases from V and 5 bases from J; bases unmatched to any gene: 16. Germline values: CDR1 MGHRA, CDR2 YSYEKL. This CDR3 region has 18 residues. The CDR3 spells CASSPGGWGRGTDNEQFF. The CDR3 DNA follows: TGCGCCAGCAGCCCGGGAGGGTGGGGCCGCGGAACTGACAATGAGCAGTTCTTC.

This rearrangement joins TRBV5-1 to TRBJ2-7; no clear D gene. Looked up from germline, CDR1 is SGHRS and CDR2 is YFSETQ. Trimming took off 3 bases at V and 4 bases at J, with 14 bases between the two ends. This CDR3 is built from 14 residues. CDR3 DNA: TGCGCCAGCAGCTCGGAGAATACGGGTTACGAGCAGTACTTC. Encoded protein: CASSSENTGYEQYF. The full variable domain, rest sourced from reference TRBV5-1 and TRBJ2-7, is KAGVTQTPRYLIKTRGQQVTLSCSPISGHRSVSWYQQTPGQGLQFLFEYFSETQRNKGNFPGRFSGRQFSNSRSEMNVSTLELGDSALYLCASSSENTGYEQYFGPGTRLTVT.

This chain connects TRBV4-3 to TRBJ1-1; D might be TRBD1 (5 bases). Germline values: CDR1 LGHNA, CDR2 YSLEER. This CDR3 is 18 amino acids long. The germline V and J ends were trimmed by 1 base and 0 bases, with 18 bases remaining between them. The chain's CDR3 is CASSQAPGRRDVNTEAFF. CDR3 sequence (DNA): TGCGCCAGCAGCCAAGCCCCGGGGAGGAGGGACGTGAACACTGAAGCTTTCTTT.

This chain connects TRBV3-1 (or the pseudogene TRBV3-2) to TRBJ1-1, with D maybe TRBD1 (5 bases). Germline CDR1 reads LGHDT; CDR2 reads YNNKEL (reference sequence). CDR3 length equals 17 residues. V was trimmed by 4 bases and J by 1 base, leaving 19 bases between them. The CDR3 DNA is TGTGCCAGCAGCCTCGTTGTAAAGGGGCTCGGGAACACTGAAGCTTTCTTT. Protein: CASSLVVKGLGNTEAFF.

The chain joins TRBV19 to TRBJ1-1, with a tentative D call TRBD1 (6 bases). This CDR3 comprises 14 residues. V was pared by 4 bases and J by 4 bases, with 13 bases between. Germline V lookup: CDR1 LNHDA, CDR2 SQIVND (reference sequence). This CDR3 reads CASSRTELGTEAFF. The DNA for the CDR3 is TGTGCCAGTAGTAGGACAGAGCTTGGCACTGAAGCTTTCTTT.

The chain employs TRBV28 and TRBJ1-1, with 7 bases that match TRBD1. V was clipped by 6 bases and J by 1 base; unmatched bases: 5. The CDR3 consists of 14 residues. Germline V gene sequence: CDR1 MDHEN, CDR2 SYDVKM. This CDR3 is CASSTDRPNTEAFF. CDR3 DNA: TGTGCCAGCAGCACGGACAGGCCGAACACTGAAGCTTTCTTT.

This chain joins TRBV28 and TRBJ2-5; perhaps TRBD1 as D (5 bases). Germline V gene lookup returns CDR1 MDHEN and CDR2 SYDVKM. The length of the CDR3 is 15 residues. The V end was cut by 4 bases, the J end by 4 bases, with 16 bases between. The CDR3 nucleotides are TGTGCCAGCAGTTCCCCTTCAGGGTATGGAGAGACCCAGTACTTC. It is translated as CASSSPSGYGETQYF.

This rearrangement joins TRBV11-3 to TRBJ2-3, with 9 bases lining up with TRBD1. V lost 1 base to trimming and J lost 6 bases; unmatched junction nucleotides: 5. This CDR3 is 15 amino acids long. Per the germline V gene, CDR1 is SGHNT and CDR2 is YENEEA. The CDR3 loop reads CASSLGWDRADTQYF. The CDR3 DNA follows: TGTGCCAGCAGCTTAGGTTGGGACAGGGCGGATACGCAGTATTTT.

This clone appeared a single time. The chain joins TRBV3-1 (or the pseudogene TRBV3-2) to TRBJ2-3, with 8 bases matching TRBD2. J was trimmed by 0 bases and V by 4 bases; bases with no gene match: 6. There are 16 residues in the CDR3. Germline values: CDR1 LGHDT, CDR2 YNNKEL (reference sequence). CDR3 residues: CASSPIAGPSTDTQYF. In DNA, the CDR3 is TGTGCCAGCAGCCCGATAGCGGGGCCCAGCACAGATACGCAGTATTTT.

The chain combines TRBV28 with TRBJ2-7; D gene unclear. The germline V gene encodes CDR1 MDHEN and CDR2 SYDVKM. The CDR3 extends over 12 amino acids. V gave up 4 bases and J gave up 4 bases, with 8 bases separating them. The CDR3 nucleotides are TGTGCCAGCAGTTATCCCGGGTACGAGCAGTACTTC. Encoded protein: CASSYPGYEQYF.

The V and J genes are TRBV5-5 and TRBJ2-7, with 7 bases aligning to TRBD2. This CDR3 has 14 residues. V lost 4 bases and J lost 6; bases outside the gene matches: 10. The germline V gene encodes CDR1 SGHKS and CDR2 YYEKEE (reference sequence). CDR3 loop: CASSPAGTNGEQYF. The CDR3 DNA sequence: TGTGCCAGCAGCCCCGCCGGGACTAACGGCGAGCAGTACTTC.

The DNA of the CDR3 is TGTGCCAGCAGCAAGGAGCTCGAGGTCTATGGCTACACCTTC. Translating it yields CASSKELEVYGYTF. The rearrangement uses TRBV11-2 and TRBJ1-2; the D is unclear. The V gene's germline CDR1 is SGHAT and CDR2 FQNNGV. This CDR3 is 14 amino acids long. Trimming removed 5 bases at V and 4 bases at J, with 14 bases between.

The chain carries TRBV27 and TRBJ1-2; 9 nucleotides align to TRBD1. This CDR3 is 13 amino acids long. CDR1 and CDR2 (germline): MNHEY, SMNVEV (reference sequence). J gave up 10 bases and V 6 bases, and 9 bases lay outside the gene matches. CDR3 DNA sequence: TGTGCCAGCAGACCGACAGGGGGGTTCGACTACACCTTC. Its translation: CASRPTGGFDYTF.